This T cell receptor beta chain emerged from a study of CD8 T cells in Susac syndrome. Overall study results and limits: By the study's own acknowledgment, its TCR sequencing and HLA analysis included relatively few individuals.

From germline, CDR1 is SGHDN and CDR2 FVKESK. The CDR3 extends over 15 amino acids. With 2 bases removed from V and 0 bases from J, the gap between germline ends came to 8 bases. Negative isolation was applied to CD8+ and CD4+ T cells, and FACS enrichment was applied to TEMRA cells. To note about this clonotype: The antigen remains undetermined.

Random hexamers were used to reverse transcribe about 0.45 to 1 ug of RNA. Coverage of TCR beta CDR3 amplification by immunoSEQ multiplex PCR extended to 54 Vbeta and 13 Jbeta. TCRdb processed the immunoSEQ multiplex PCR reads anew with MiXCR; each CDR3 protein has one entry. The table shows some 76,000 distinct CDR3 sequences, with roughly nine tenths occurring only once. This sequence was found in a human donor with multiple sclerosis. The rearrangement links TRBV14 to TRBJ2-1; unclear D gene. Sequencing input: CD8+ T cells from PBMCs. In nucleotides, the CDR3 is TGTGCCAGCAGCCAAACTTCCAGCTCCTACAATGAGCAGTTCTTC. Encoded protein: CASSQTSSSYNEQFF.